This T cell receptor (beta chain) was identified in a study of T cell responses to AZD1222 COVID-19 vaccine. Findings and caveats of the study: Possibly, clonal diversity was underestimated; donors were largely white British and included more females.

Assay: immunoSEQ multiplex PCR; the TCRdb copy retains only in-frame clones and omits some. The sample records roughly 29,000 clones, over 85% being singletons. Germline V lookup: CDR1 LGHNA, CDR2 YSLEER. V dropped 2 bases and J dropped 1 base, with 12 bases sitting between them. This CDR3 spans 15 amino acids. Of note for this clone: What it binds is not known. The same CDR3 is also encoded by other DNA sequences in this sample.

This receptor was taken from an adult in good health. V is TRBV4-3 and J is TRBJ2-7; D is uncertain. Sequenced material: peripheral blood, taken on day 0 of AZD1222 vaccination. CDR3 nucleotides: TGCGCCAGCAGCCAACTTAGGGATACGTCCTACGAGCAGTACTTC. This gives the protein CASSQLRDTSYEQYF.